These 12 T cell receptor beta chains came from one sample sequenced in a study of T cells in women clearing cervical HPV infection (dated by TCRdb to the late 2010s). Libraries came from the immunoSEQ multiplex PCR assay. As stored in TCRdb, this immuneACCESS dataset retains in-frame rearrangements with V and J assigned. A fraction of the clones does not appear; measured against another copy, unresolved V genes explain less than half of the discrepancy, and the remainder lacks a known reason. The sample has under 50,000 clones on record. Of the sample, 6.4% falls within the top ten clones. Material: blood buffy coat. Receptors were obtained from a woman between 18 and 70 years old with a cervical HPV16 infection that either progressed to CIN3+ or cleared (not recorded which).

About this clone: Read coverage stops 3 residues before the CDR3 terminus; the germline J gene supplies the remainder. V and J are TRBV5-4 and TRBJ2-7; D may be TRBD1 (6 bases). The CDR3 has 15 residues. Deletions cut 9 bases from V and 1 base from J, with 20 bases between. Germline CDR1 and CDR2: SGHNT and YYREEE (reference sequence). CDR3: CATSLGTPRSYEQYF. The CDR3 DNA, read in part, is TGTGCCACAAGTCTCGGGACACCTAGATCCTACGAG.

The CDR3 DNA, read in part, is TGCGCCAGCAGCTTGGCCGGGGTGATAAGGTCCGGC. Amino acid sequence: CASSLAGVIRSG. The whole CDR3 protein is CASSLAGVIRSGYTF. The chain carries TRBV5-1 and TRBJ1-2, with D uncertain. The read gets to within 3 residues of the CDR3 end, and the germline J gene fills in the rest. The CDR3 covers 15 residues. Germline CDR1 reads SGHRS; CDR2 reads YFSETQ. Based on the CDR3 plus reference TRBV5-1 and TRBJ1-2, the full variable domain is KAGVTQTPRYLIKTRGQQVTLSCSPISGHRSVSWYQQTPGQGLQFLFEYFSETQRNKGNFPGRFSGRQFSNSRSEMNVSTLELGDSALYLCASSLAGVIRSGYTFGSGTRLTVV.

Remarks on this clone: The read finishes 3 residues shy of the CDR3 end, and the germline J gene is used to complete it. The chain employs TRBV6-2 or TRBV6-3 and TRBJ2-3, with a weak D call TRBD1 (6 bases). Germline loops: CDR1 MNHEY, CDR2 SVGEGT. The CDR3 contains 15 residues. The chain's CDR3 is CASSYDPQGAQPQYF. CDR3 DNA (partial): TGTGCCAGCAGTTACGACCCACAGGGCGCTCAGCCG.

Details on this clone: The read terminates 3 residues ahead of where the CDR3 ends, so the germline J gene completes it. The chain couples TRBV6-2 or TRBV6-3 to TRBJ2-4, with TRBD2 identical over 7 bases. Germline values: CDR1 MNHEY, CDR2 SVGEGT. The CDR3 is 15 amino acids. CDR3 DNA (partial): TGTGCCAGCAGTTCCAGGGAGGGGAGCAATCAGCCT. Translation gives CASSSREGSNQP. The entire CDR3 sequence reads CASSSREGSNQPQYF.

As to this clone: The CDR3 end falls 3 residues outside the read, so it is completed with the germline J gene. The chain couples TRBV15 to TRBJ1-6, with TRBD1 as a possible D gene (6 bases). The CDR3 contains 15 residues. With 4 bases removed from V and 6 bases from J, the gap between germline ends came to 13 bases. Per the germline V gene, CDR1 is LNHNV and CDR2 is YYDKDF (reference sequence). The sequenced part of the CDR3 DNA is TGTGCCACCAGCAAGAAGAGACAGGCTAATTCACCC. This gives the protein CATSKKRQANSP. The complete CDR3 protein is CATSKKRQANSPLHF.

Worth noting for this clone: The missing CDR3 end, 3 residues past where the read stops, is filled in from the germline J gene. The genes are TRBV5-6 and TRBJ1-1; the match to TRBD1 covers 8 bases. The germline V gene encodes CDR1 SGHDT and CDR2 YYEEEE. J lost 6 bases, V lost 1 base, and 2 bases had no gene match. This CDR3 has 13 amino acids. CDR3 DNA (partial): TGTGCCAGCAGCTTGTCAGGGGGCCCTGAA. Translating it yields CASSLSGGPE. The entire CDR3 is CASSLSGGPEAFF.

Turning to this clone: The read halts 3 residues ahead of the CDR3 end, with the missing end drawn from the germline J gene. This sequence joins TRBV29-1 and TRBJ2-7; the D gene is possibly TRBD2 (5 bases). The germline V gene has CDR1 SQVTM and CDR2 ANQGSEA. Trimming removed 7 bases from V and 1 base from J, with 17 bases in between. The CDR3 totals 14 residues. CDR3 sequence reads: CSATLNSGSYEQYF. CDR3 DNA, as far as it was read: TGCAGCGCAACTTTGAACAGCGGTTCCTACGAG.

Concerning this clone itself: The CDR3 end is not reached by the read, which stops 3 residues before it; the germline J gene fills it in. The rearrangement uses TRBV7-2 and TRBJ1-2; D is unclear. The CDR3 is made up of 14 amino acids. Per germline, CDR1 SGHTA and CDR2 FQGNSA. Trimming stripped 0 bases from V and 7 bases from J, with 12 bases between. The CDR3 sequence is CASSLAAGPGGYTF. The sequenced part of the CDR3 DNA is TGTGCCAGCAGCTTAGCGGCTGGGCCAGGTGGC.

For this clone: From the germline J gene comes the end of the CDR3, since the read stops 3 residues before it. The chain uses TRBV19 and TRBJ2-1, with 11 bases lining up with TRBD2. Germline V gives CDR1 LNHDA, CDR2 SQIVND (reference sequence). The CDR3 spans 17 residues. The V and J ends lost 5 bases and 4 bases, in that order; junction bases with no gene match: 10. The CDR3 DNA, read in part, is TGTGCCAGTAGTCGCCCCGGGACTAGCGGTACATACAATGAG. It yields the protein CASSRPGTSGTYNE. The CDR3 in full is CASSRPGTSGTYNEQFF.

With respect to this clone: The missing CDR3 end, 3 residues past where the read stops, is filled in from the germline J gene. The chain recombines TRBV7-2 with TRBJ1-2, with D possibly TRBD1 on 6 matching bases. Per germline, CDR1 SGHTA and CDR2 FQGNSA. This CDR3 region has 15 residues. Incomplete CDR3 DNA: TGTGCCAGCAGCTTAAACCGGGGGGGGCCCTACGAC. Translating it yields CASSLNRGGPYD. The complete CDR3 sequence is CASSLNRGGPYDYTF.

Concerning this clone: The read falls 3 residues short of the CDR3 end, and the missing part is taken from the germline J gene. This chain uses TRBV6-4 with TRBJ2-3; weak D call: TRBD2 (5 bases). Trimming pared 10 bases from V and 0 bases from J, leaving 11 bases between. The V gene's germline CDR1 is MRHNA and CDR2 SNTAGT. This CDR3 region has 13 residues. The DNA read from the CDR3 is TGTGCCACCTCTAGCACTAGCACAGATACG. It is translated as CATSSTSTDT. The CDR3 as a whole reads CATSSTSTDTQYF.

Notes on this clone: The read ends 3 residues early relative to the CDR3; the germline J gene fills the gap. The chain recombines TRBV7-2 with TRBJ2-7, with TRBD2 matching 7 bases. V shed 5 bases and J 1 base; nucleotides not matched to a gene: 8. The CDR3 is 15 residues long. CDR1 and CDR2 from the germline V gene are SGHTA and FQGNSA. CDR3 DNA, as far as it was read: TGTGCCAGCAGCCCCCGGGGAGGGCTATCCTACGAG. This translates into CASSPRGGLSYE. The whole CDR3 region reads CASSPRGGLSYEQYF.